These 17 T cell receptor beta chains were all obtained from the same sample, sequenced in a study of post-analysis software for immune sequencing data. Regarding the study as a whole: Higher frequency in patients than in controls was seen for several TRBV segments, with TRBV5-6, TRBV5-1 and TRBV20-1 among them.

TCR beta cDNA libraries had unique molecular identifiers. One entry per CDR3 protein results from TCRdb running MiXCR on the PCR reads. The data show 350,000 to 500,000 distinct CDR3 sequences, with about 39% seen just once and about 8% held by the top ten. Antigens for these TCRs are unknown. The sequencing sample was made of blood. Receptors originate from a girl aged 2-10 years with multiple sclerosis.

The rearrangement uses TRBV5-1 and TRBJ2-1; 10 bases line up with TRBD2. The germline CDR1 and CDR2 sequences are SGHRS and YFSETQ. V shed 1 base, J shed 4 bases, and the junction held 5 bases outside the gene matches. This CDR3 has 16 residues. This CDR3 is CASSLPLAGEYNEQFF. The CDR3 bases are TGCGCCAGCAGCTTGCCCCTAGCGGGGGAATACAATGAGCAGTTCTTC.

The rearrangement joins TRBV27 to TRBJ2-6; tentative D call: TRBD1 (6 bases). The ends were cut back, 6 bases at V and 2 bases at J, with 11 bases in the middle. Germline CDR1 is MNHEY and CDR2 is SMNVEV (reference sequence). The CDR3 runs to 15 residues. The CDR3 loop reads CASRRQVAGANVLTF. In nucleotides, the CDR3 is TGTGCCAGCAGACGACAGGTTGCTGGGGCCAACGTCCTGACTTTC.

This clonotype came up a few times. This chain uses TRBV12-3 or TRBV12-4 with TRBJ2-7; 7 nucleotides align to TRBD2. J was trimmed by 6 bases and V by 11 bases; bases with no gene match: 19. The CDR3 is 15 amino acids. The CDR3 region has the DNA TGTGCCGCCACCCCAAAGGGAGGGCTTTGGAGCGAGCAGTACTTC. This sequence encodes CAATPKGGLWSEQYF.

The chain recombines TRBV28 with TRBJ2-7; 12 bases line up with TRBD2. Germline values: CDR1 MDHEN, CDR2 SYDVKM. CDR3 length equals 15 residues. Trimming took 4 bases from V and 7 from J; bases not matched to a gene: 8. The CDR3 coding sequence is TGTGCCAGCAGTTCTAGCGGGAGGGCCTACAATGAGCAGTACTTC. Translated, it gives CASSSSGRAYNEQYF.

This clonotype was observed a handful of times. The V and J genes are TRBV7-3 and TRBJ2-5; D remains unclear. The J call is in doubt because the DNA end fits TRBJ2-7 better. Germline lookup yields CDR1 SGHTA and CDR2 FQGTGA. CDR3 length: 16 residues. The CDR3 bases are TGTGCCAGCAGCCCTTACCCTCACCCCCCCTCCTACGAGCAGTACTTC. It codes for CASSPYPHPPSYEQYF.

This clonotype has more than one count but fewer than ten. The chain employs TRBV20-1 and TRBJ2-7, with D unclear. The CDR3 extends over 13 amino acids. Germline V gives CDR1 DFQATT, CDR2 SNEGSKA (reference sequence). Trimming cost V 3 bases and J 4 bases, with 13 bases left between them. In DNA, the CDR3 is TGCAGTGCTAGTGGGCAGGCATTGTACGAGCAGTACTTC. Protein: CSASGQALYEQYF.

The chain is built from TRBV10-3 and TRBJ2-1; TRBD2 agrees at 10 bases. The trim removed 7 bases at V and 8 bases at J, leaving 8 bases unmatched. Germline-derived CDR1 and CDR2 are ENHRY and SYGVKD. This CDR3 has 14 residues. CDR3 sequence reads: CAITTTSGLDEQFF. CDR3 nucleotide sequence: TGTGCCATCACTACGACTAGCGGGCTGGATGAGCAGTTCTTC.

The chain carries TRBV6-4 and TRBJ2-2, with 10 bases aligning to TRBD2. The CDR3 is 18 amino acids. The germline V gene encodes CDR1 MRHNA and CDR2 SNTAGT. V trimming: 0 bases; J trimming: 4 bases; junction bases outside the gene matches: 8. CDR3 bases: TGTGCCAGCAGTGACTCGTCTAGCGGGGGACGAGTCACCGGGGAGCTGTTTTTT. Amino acids: CASSDSSSGGRVTGELFF.

In its sample, this clonotype was seen many times. The chain has TRBV12-3 or TRBV12-4 and TRBJ2-7; D is ambiguous. V lost 1 base to trimming and J lost 5 bases, with 6 bases between them. The length of the CDR3 is 12 residues. The CDR3 is CASSLGGHEQYF. The CDR3 DNA reads as TGTGCCAGCAGTTTAGGCGGCCACGAGCAGTACTTC.

There are a few counts of this clonotype. CDR3 sequence: CASGANVLTF. DNA of the CDR3: TGTGCCTCTGGGGCCAACGTCCTGACTTTC. The chain carries TRBV28 and TRBJ2-6; no definite D call. This CDR3 contains 10 residues. V lost 11 bases and J 1 base, leaving 0 bases between the germline ends. Per the germline V gene, CDR1 is MDHEN and CDR2 is SYDVKM.

The chain carries TRBV6-5 and TRBJ2-3; the match to TRBD2 covers 8 bases. The germline gives CDR1 MNHEY, CDR2 SVGAGI. Trimming cost V 7 bases and J 0 bases; bases outside gene matches: 6. This CDR3 comprises 15 residues. CDR3 nucleotide sequence: TGTGCCAGCACCCGGGGGGGCCGGAGCACAGATACGCAGTATTTT. This encodes CASTRGGRSTDTQYF.

The rearrangement links TRBV18 to TRBJ1-2; D is undetermined. The CDR3 totals 13 residues. The V end lost 5 bases, the J end lost 9 bases, and 16 bases lay between the germline ends. Germline V gene lookup returns CDR1 KGHSH and CDR2 LQKENI. The CDR3 loop reads CASSVRDPGRYTF. The CDR3, as DNA: TGTGCCAGCTCAGTAAGGGATCCAGGACGCTACACCTTC.

The rearrangement links TRBV12-3 or TRBV12-4 to TRBJ1-3; a weak D match, TRBD1 (5 bases). Trimming shortened V by 3 bases and J by 0 bases, and 21 bases separated the two germline ends. There are 19 residues in the CDR3. The CDR3 spells CASSFMVRIGASSGNTIYF. The CDR3 DNA sequence: TGTGCCAGCAGTTTTATGGTCCGGATCGGGGCCTCCTCTGGAAACACCATATATTTT.

This clonotype was detected a few times. The V gene is TRBV6-2 or TRBV6-3, the J gene TRBJ2-7; D is unresolved. This CDR3 contains 12 residues. The germline V gene encodes CDR1 MNHEY and CDR2 SVGEGT. V was cut by 6 bases and J by 4 bases, with 10 bases left in between. CDR3 coding DNA: TGTGCCAGCAGCAAAGTGGGGTACGAGCAGTACTTC. Translation: CASSKVGYEQYF.

This clonotype was observed a handful of times. V usage is TRBV29-1 and J usage is TRBJ1-2; D is unclear. The CDR3 sequence is 12 residues long. Looked up from germline, CDR1 is SQVTM and CDR2 is ANQGSEA. V lost 3 bases to trimming and J lost 2 bases, with 7 bases between them. The CDR3 DNA reads TGCAGCGTTGAGGAGCCGAACTATGGCTACACCTTC. It encodes CSVEEPNYGYTF.

J is TRBJ1-5 and V is TRBV5-1; weak D call: TRBD1 (6 bases). CDR3 length: 15 amino acids. Germline CDR1 reads SGHRS; CDR2 reads YFSETQ. The V end was cut by 4 bases, the J end by 7 bases, with 18 bases between. CDR3: CASSPGHTMKQPQHF. DNA for the CDR3: TGCGCCAGCAGCCCGGGACACACCATGAAACAGCCCCAGCATTTT.

This clonotype was seen a few times. This chain links TRBV4-1 with TRBJ2-5; 7 bases map to TRBD1. With the DNA end fitting TRBJ2-7 better, the J assignment may be wrong. CDR3 length: 14 residues. The germline V gene encodes CDR1 MGHRA and CDR2 YSYEKL. The CDR3 DNA follows: TGCGCCAGCAGCCAAGGGGACAGTTTGGACGAGCAGTACTTC. Translation gives CASSQGDSLDEQYF.